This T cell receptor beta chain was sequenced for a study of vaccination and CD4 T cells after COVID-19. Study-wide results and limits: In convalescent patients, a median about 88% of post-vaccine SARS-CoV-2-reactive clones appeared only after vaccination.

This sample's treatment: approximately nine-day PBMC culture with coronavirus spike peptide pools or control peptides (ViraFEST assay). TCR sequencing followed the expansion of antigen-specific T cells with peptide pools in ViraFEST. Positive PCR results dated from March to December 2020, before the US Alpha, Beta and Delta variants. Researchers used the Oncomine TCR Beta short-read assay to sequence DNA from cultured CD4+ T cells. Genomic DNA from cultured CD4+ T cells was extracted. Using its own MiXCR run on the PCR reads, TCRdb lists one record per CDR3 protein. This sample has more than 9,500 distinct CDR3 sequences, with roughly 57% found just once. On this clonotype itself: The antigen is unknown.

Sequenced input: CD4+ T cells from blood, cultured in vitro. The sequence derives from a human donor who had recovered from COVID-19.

The CDR3 nucleotides are TGTGCCAGCAGTTACTCGAGGGGTAGCTGGACAGGGACCGGGGAGCTGTTTTTT. This translates into CASSYSRGSWTGTGELFF. This sequence joins TRBV6-5 and TRBJ2-2; 8 nucleotides line up with TRBD1. Germline CDR1 is MNHEY and CDR2 is SVGAGI. CDR3 length: 18 residues. V gave up 0 bases and J gave up 5 bases; unmatched junction bases: 11.